Shown below are 7 T cell receptor beta chains from a single sample sequenced in a study of early T cells in non-severe SARS-CoV-2 infection. TCRdb reprocessed the 5' RACE reads with MiXCR, giving one entry per CDR3 protein. The repertoire has 45,000 to 55,000 distinct CDR3 sequences, 6.2% of them found once; the top ten carry less than 5%. Sequenced input: whole blood. These receptors were collected from an adult who was a healthcare worker with PCR-confirmed SARS-CoV-2 infection or an uninfected control (not recorded which).

This clonotype has ten or more counts. This sequence joins TRBV13 and TRBJ1-5, with 9 nucleotides matching TRBD1. After removal of 10 bases from V and 5 bases from J, the junction contained 18 bases not matched to a gene. The CDR3 contains 17 residues. Germline-derived CDR1 and CDR2 are PRHDT and FYEKMQ (reference sequence). This CDR3 reads CATRRITGTGSHQPQHF. CDR3 bases: TGTGCCACCAGGCGTATTACCGGGACAGGGTCCCATCAGCCCCAGCATTTT.

The chain carries TRBV2 and TRBJ1-5; a possible D gene is TRBD1 (6 bases). CDR3 size: 16 residues. Germline V lookup: CDR1 SNHLY, CDR2 FYNNEI. V dropped 2 bases and J dropped 1 base, with 12 bases sitting between them. Here the CDR3 reads CASSESTTGSNQPQHF. The CDR3 nucleotides read TGTGCCAGCAGTGAATCGACAACAGGGAGCAATCAGCCCCAGCATTTT.

This clonotype appeared many times. This chain connects TRBV25-1 to TRBJ2-1, with 12 bases matching TRBD1. This CDR3 contains 18 residues. The V segment lost 4 bases and the J segment 0 bases; nucleotides outside the gene matches: 7. Germline-derived CDR1 and CDR2 are MGHDK and SYGVNS. The CDR3 loop reads CASSVFGTGGGSYNEQFF. In nucleotides, the CDR3 is TGTGCCAGCAGTGTCTTTGGGACAGGGGGCGGCTCCTACAATGAGCAGTTCTTC.

This clonotype was detected ten times or more. The chain combines TRBV5-6 with TRBJ1-3; D possibly corresponds to TRBD1 (6 bases). This CDR3 is 15 amino acids long. Germline V gene lookup returns CDR1 SGHDT and CDR2 YYEEEE. V gave up 4 bases and J gave up 4 bases, with 15 bases separating them. CDR3 loop: CASSPMAGAGNTIYF. DNA of the CDR3: TGTGCCAGCAGCCCAATGGCAGGGGCCGGAAACACCATATATTTT.

This clonotype showed up just a few times. The V and J genes are TRBV10-1 and TRBJ1-1, with D possibly TRBD1 on 6 matching bases. The V end was cut by 0 bases, the J end by 1 base, with 6 bases between. Per the germline V gene, CDR1 is WNHNN and CDR2 is SYGVQD (reference sequence). The CDR3 has 14 residues. This chain's CDR3 is CASSESTGNTEAFF. The CDR3 DNA is TGCGCCAGCAGTGAGTCGACAGGGAACACTGAAGCTTTCTTT.

The table lists this clonotype with many counts. The CDR3 reads CATSDLGQDQETQYF. CDR3 DNA: TGTGCCACCAGTGATTTGGGACAGGATCAAGAGACCCAGTACTTC. The J gene is TRBJ2-5, the V gene TRBV24-1; 7 bases fit TRBD1. Germline-derived CDR1 and CDR2 are KGHDR and SFDVKD. The V and J ends lost 0 bases and 2 bases, in that order; junction bases with no gene match: 2. CDR3 size: 15 residues.

Many counts were recorded for this clonotype. CDR3 sequence (DNA): TGTGCCAGCAGTTTGAGGGGGCCGGACAATGAGCAGTTCTTC. This translates into CASSLRGPDNEQFF. The V call is TRBV12-3 or TRBV12-4, the J call TRBJ2-1; 7 bases fit TRBD1. Unmatched junction bases numbered 4, after V lost 3 bases and J lost 5 bases. CDR3 length: 14 amino acids.